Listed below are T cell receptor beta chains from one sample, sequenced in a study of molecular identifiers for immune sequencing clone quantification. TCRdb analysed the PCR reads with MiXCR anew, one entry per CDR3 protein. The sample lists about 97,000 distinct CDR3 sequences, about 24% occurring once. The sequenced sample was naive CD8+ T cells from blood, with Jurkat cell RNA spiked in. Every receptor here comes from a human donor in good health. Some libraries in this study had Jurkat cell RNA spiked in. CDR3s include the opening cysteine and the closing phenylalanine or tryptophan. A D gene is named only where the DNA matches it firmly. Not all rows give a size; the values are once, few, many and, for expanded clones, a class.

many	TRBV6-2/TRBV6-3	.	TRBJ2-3	TGTGCCAGCAGTTTACGACAGGGCACAGATACGCAGTATTTT	CASSLRQGTDTQYF
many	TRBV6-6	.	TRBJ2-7	TGTGCCAGCAGCCCCAGCGGGTCCGACTACGAGCAGTACTTC	CASSPSGSDYEQYF
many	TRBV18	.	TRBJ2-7	TGTGCCAGCTCCCCTGCCGGACTCGCCTACGAGCAGTACTTC	CASSPAGLAYEQYF
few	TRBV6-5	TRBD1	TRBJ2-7	TGTGCCAGCAGTTACGGACAGGGATTTGAGCAGTACTTC	CASSYGQGFEQYF
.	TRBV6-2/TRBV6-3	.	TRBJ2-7	TGTGCCAGCAGTTACATTTTCAGTAACGAGCAGTACTTC	CASSYIFSNEQYF
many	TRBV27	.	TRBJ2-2	TGTGCCAGCAGTTTAGGATCGTGGGGCACCGGGGAGCTGTTTTTT	CASSLGSWGTGELFF
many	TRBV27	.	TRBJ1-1	TGTGCCAGCAGTTTATTGGGGGTTAGGCAGAACACTGAAGCTTTCTTT	CASSLLGVRQNTEAFF
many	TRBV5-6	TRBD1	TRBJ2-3	TGTGCCAGCAGCTTGAGGACAGGGGTCACAGATACGCAGTATTTT	CASSLRTGVTDTQYF
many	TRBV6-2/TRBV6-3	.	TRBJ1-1	TGTGCCAGCAGGGACAGCTACATGAACACTGAAGCTTTCTTT	CASRDSYMNTEAFF
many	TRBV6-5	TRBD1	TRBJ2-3	TGTGCCAGCAGTTACGCCAGCCCTGGACAGGGGTGGACAGATACGCAGTATTTT	CASSYASPGQGWTDTQYF
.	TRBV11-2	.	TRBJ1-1	TGTGCCAGCAGCTCTGGGGCAGGGGCGATAAACACTGAAGCTTTCTTT	CASSSGAGAINTEAFF
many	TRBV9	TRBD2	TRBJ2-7	TGTGCCAGCAGCCCCCTCCTGCGGGAGGGGGAGCAGTACTTC	CASSPLLREGEQYF
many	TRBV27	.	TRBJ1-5	TGTGCCAGCAGTCCCCGCCCTGGCCAGCCCCAGCATTTT	CASSPRPGQPQHF
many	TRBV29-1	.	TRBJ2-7	TGCAGCGCTGTCCGCGGCAGAACCTACGAGCAGTACTTC	CSAVRGRTYEQYF
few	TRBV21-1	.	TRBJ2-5	TGTGCCAGCAGCAATCCACGCACTAGGCCCCAGACCCAGTACTTC	CASSNPRTRPQTQYF
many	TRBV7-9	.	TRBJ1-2	TGTGCCAGCAGCTTAGGCTTGGCTTATGGCTACACCTTC	CASSLGLAYGYTF
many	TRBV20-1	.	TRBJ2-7	TGCAGTGCTAGAGGGGTTAGTAGCGGTTACGAGCAGTACTTC	CSARGVSSGYEQYF
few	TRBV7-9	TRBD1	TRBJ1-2	TGTGCCAGCAGCTTAGCGACAGGGGGCAACGGCTACACCTTC	CASSLATGGNGYTF
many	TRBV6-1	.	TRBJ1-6	TGTGCCAGCAGTGACGGTGATACCCTCCACTTT	CASSDGDTLHF
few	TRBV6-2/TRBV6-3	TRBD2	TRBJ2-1	TGTGCCAGCAGTTACCCGTCGCGGGAGGGCCACAATGAGCAGTTCTTC	CASSYPSREGHNEQFF
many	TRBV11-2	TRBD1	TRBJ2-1	TGTGCCAGCAGCACTACGGGACAGCTAAATGAGCAGTTCTTC	CASSTTGQLNEQFF
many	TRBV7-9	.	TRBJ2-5	TGTGCCAGCTCCTGGGACGGAGAGACCCAGTACTTC	CASSWDGETQYF
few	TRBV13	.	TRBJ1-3	TGTGCCAGCAGCTCCGGGCGGGAGATTGGAAACACCATATATTTT	CASSSGREIGNTIYF
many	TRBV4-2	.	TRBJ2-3	TGTGCCAGCAGCCAGGATTTAGGGTTTGTCGCAGATACGCAGTATTTT	CASSQDLGFVADTQYF
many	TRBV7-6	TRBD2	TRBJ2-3	TGTGCCAGCAGCTCCACCCCTAGCGGCCCTCTCACAGATACGCAGTATTTT	CASSSTPSGPLTDTQYF
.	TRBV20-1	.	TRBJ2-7	TGCAGTGCAAGACGGGGATACGAGCAGTACTTC	CSARRGYEQYF
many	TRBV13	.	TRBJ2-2	TGTGCCAGCAGCGGGGAAAACACCGGGGAGCTGTTTTTT	CASSGENTGELFF
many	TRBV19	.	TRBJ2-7	TGTGCCAGTAGTATATTTCCCGGCCCCTACGAGCAGTACTTC	CASSIFPGPYEQYF
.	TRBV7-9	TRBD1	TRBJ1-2	TGTGCCAACAGCTCGCCGACAGGGACGAACTATGGCTACACCTTC	CANSSPTGTNYGYTF
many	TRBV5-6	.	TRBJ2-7	TGTGCCAGCAGCTTGGACAGGGATCACGAGCAGTACTTC	CASSLDRDHEQYF
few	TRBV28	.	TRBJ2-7	TGTGCCAGCAGTTTAGGGGGAAATGTCGACGAGCAGTACTTC	CASSLGGNVDEQYF
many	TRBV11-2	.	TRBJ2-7	TGTGCCAGCAGCCAGGCAGGGCTCGAGCAGTACTTC	CASSQAGLEQYF
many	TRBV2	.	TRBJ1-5	TGTGCCAGCAGTGAAATATTGTTGGGCAATCAGCCCCAGCATTTT	CASSEILLGNQPQHF
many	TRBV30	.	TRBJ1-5	TGTGCCTGGAGTGAGGGAAATCAGCCCCAGCATTTT	CAWSEGNQPQHF
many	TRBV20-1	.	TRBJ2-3	TGCAGTGCTCGAATAGTGGATACGCAGTATTTT	CSARIVDTQYF
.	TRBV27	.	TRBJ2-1	TGTGCCAGCAGAAACCCCTACAATGAGCAGTTCTTC	CASRNPYNEQFF
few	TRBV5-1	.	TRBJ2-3	TGCGCCAGCAGCTCCTATATTTCTAGCACAGATACGCAGTATTTT	CASSSYISSTDTQYF
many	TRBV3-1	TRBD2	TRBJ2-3	TGTGCCAGCAGCCAAGATCCCATTGAGGGGACTAGCGGCACAGATACGCAGTATTTT	CASSQDPIEGTSGTDTQYF
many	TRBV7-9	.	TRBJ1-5	TGTGCCAGCAGCTTAGCCCGGGAGGGGAATCAGCCCCAGCATTTT	CASSLAREGNQPQHF
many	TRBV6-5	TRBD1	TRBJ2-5	TGTGCCAGCAGTTCGACAGGGGAGGATTACTTC	CASSSTGEDYF
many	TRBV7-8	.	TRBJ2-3	TGTGCCAGCACCCCTTTAGGGGGGGGCACAGATACGCAGTATTTT	CASTPLGGGTDTQYF
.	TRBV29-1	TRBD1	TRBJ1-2	TGCAGCGTGGACAGGGACTATGGCTACACCTTC	CSVDRDYGYTF
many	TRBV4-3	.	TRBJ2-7	TGCGCCAGCAGCCAAGAGGACGCCTCCTACGAGCAGTACTTC	CASSQEDASYEQYF
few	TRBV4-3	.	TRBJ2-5	TGCGCCAGCAGCCAAGATGTGGGGGGCGGGACCCAAGAGACCCAGTACTTC	CASSQDVGGGTQETQYF
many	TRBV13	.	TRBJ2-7	TGTGCCAGCAGTTCCACCGACCCCTTTCAGCAGTACTTC	CASSSTDPFQQYF
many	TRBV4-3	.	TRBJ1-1	TGCGCCAGCAGCCAAGATAGGTTCGGAAACACTGAAGCTTTCTTT	CASSQDRFGNTEAFF
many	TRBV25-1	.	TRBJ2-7	TGTGCCAGCAGTTTCAACAGCTTCGACGAGCAGTACTTC	CASSFNSFDEQYF
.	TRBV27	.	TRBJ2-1	TGTGCCAGCCGTTTCGTGGGACGGGATGAGCAGTTCTTC	CASRFVGRDEQFF
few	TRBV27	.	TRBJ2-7	TGTGCCAGCAGTTCCCCTGGGATTCCCGGGTTCGGCGAGCAGTACTTC	CASSSPGIPGFGEQYF
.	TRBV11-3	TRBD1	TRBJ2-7	TGTGCCAGCAGCCCCCGGACAGGGGCGAGCTCCTACGAGCAGTACTTC	CASSPRTGASSYEQYF
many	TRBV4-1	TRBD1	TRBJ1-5	TGCGCCAGCAGCCTACCGGGACAGGGAACACAGCCCCAGCATTTT	CASSLPGQGTQPQHF
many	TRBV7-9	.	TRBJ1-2	TGTGCCAGCAGCCCTACCGACGGGCACTCCTTCTATGGCTACACCTTC	CASSPTDGHSFYGYTF